The 8 T cell receptor beta chains below all came from one sample that was sequenced in a study of molecular identifiers for immune sequencing clone quantification. TCRdb redid the calling of the PCR reads with MiXCR, one entry per CDR3 protein. The data show fewer than 100,000 distinct CDR3 sequences, with roughly a fifth seen just once and 1% to 1.2% held by the top ten. The sample comprised naive CD8+ T cells from blood, with Jurkat cell RNA spiked in. The subset was: FACS-sorted CD8+CD4-CCR7+CD45RA+ naive T cells. The source is a human donor in good health. Some libraries in this study had Jurkat cell RNA spiked in.

This clonotype is labeled as medium-sized (0.01 to 0.1%). The V call is TRBV28, the J call TRBJ2-3, with D unclear. With 6 bases removed from V and 0 bases from J, the gap between germline ends came to 13 bases. The CDR3 has 15 amino acids. Germline assignment: CDR1 MDHEN and CDR2 SYDVKM. Here the CDR3 reads CASRPQTLSTDTQYF. CDR3 bases: TGTGCCAGCAGACCCCAGACTCTGAGCACAGATACGCAGTATTTT.

This clonotype was seen a handful of times. The CDR3 nucleotides are TGTGCCTGGAGTCCGCCGGGGGGGTTTTACGAGCAGTACTTC. It encodes CAWSPPGGFYEQYF. This chain joins TRBV30 and TRBJ2-7; 8 bases line up with TRBD2. The junction had 7 bases not matched to a gene; V was cut back by 2 bases and J by 4 bases. Germline CDR1 reads GTSNPN; CDR2 reads SVGIG (reference sequence). The CDR3 sequence is 14 residues long.

This clonotype showed up just a few times. This sequence joins TRBV24-1 and TRBJ2-2; D is unresolved. V shed 5 bases and J shed 0 bases, with 9 bases lying between them. The length of the CDR3 is 15 residues. Germline assignment: CDR1 KGHDR and CDR2 SFDVKD. The CDR3 region is CATSGGTANTGELFF. The DNA of the CDR3 is TGTGCCACCAGTGGGGGTACAGCGAACACCGGGGAGCTGTTTTTT.

The table lists this clonotype with many counts. The genes are TRBV6-2 or TRBV6-3 and TRBJ2-3; 8 positions agree with TRBD2. Germline loops: CDR1 MNHEY, CDR2 SVGEGT. V was clipped by 7 bases and J by 2 bases; unmatched bases: 2. This CDR3 spans 13 amino acids. This CDR3 reads CASIAGFTDTQYF. CDR3 bases: TGTGCCAGCATAGCGGGGTTCACAGATACGCAGTATTTT.

This clonotype appeared many times. V gene TRBV7-7 combines with J gene TRBJ2-7; the D call may be TRBD1 or TRBD2 (5 bases each). Trimming left V 5 bases short and J 3 bases short, with 14 bases between. The CDR3 consists of 14 residues. Germline assignment: CDR1 SSHAT and CDR2 FNYEAQ (reference sequence). This chain's CDR3 is CASSPWDGSYEQYF. For the CDR3, the DNA is TGTGCCAGCAGCCCCTGGGACGGAAGCTACGAGCAGTACTTC.

CDR3 loop: CASSPRIGAYEQYF. CDR3 DNA sequence: TGTGCCAGCAGCCCACGAATAGGGGCCTACGAGCAGTACTTC. J is TRBJ2-7 and V is TRBV4-2; tentative D call: TRBD1 (5 bases). Germline CDR1 is LGHNA and CDR2 is YNFKEQ. Trimming cost V 4 bases and J 2 bases, with 12 bases left between them. The CDR3 runs to 14 residues.

This clonotype was seen once. This may come from a read error, since a much larger clone is one base off. This chain links TRBV7-9 with TRBJ2-7; D unclear. Germline values: CDR1 SEHNR, CDR2 FQNEAQ (reference sequence). The length of the CDR3 is 14 residues. Trimming pared 7 bases from V and 4 bases from J, leaving 17 bases between. The CDR3 DNA reads TGTGCCAGCAACTCGCCCCTGGGCAGTTACGAGCAGTACTTC. This codes for CASNSPLGSYEQYF. Together with reference TRBV7-9 and TRBJ2-7, the CDR3 gives the full variable domain: DTGVSQNPRHKITKRGQNVTFRCDPISEHNRLYWYRQTLGQGPEFLTYFQNEAQLEKSRLLSDRFSAERPKGSFSTLEIQRTEQGDSAMYLCASNSPLGSYEQYFGPGTRLTVT.

Remarks on this clonotype: A much larger clone lies a single base off, so this may be a read error. The chain carries TRBV28 and TRBJ2-2; the D gene is possibly TRBD2 (5 bases). The CDR3 is 11 residues long. CDR1 MDHEN and CDR2 SYDVKM come from the germline V gene. DNA of the CDR3: TGTGCCAGCAGAGGGATCGGGGAGCAGTTTTTT. It translates to CASRGIGEQFF.